A selection of T cell receptor beta chains follows, all from one sample in a study of shared clonotypes between healthy human individuals. Data came from immunoSEQ multiplex PCR; TCRdb stores just in-frame clones and leaves some out. The profile shows 1,400,000 or so clones, approximately 98.5% of them singletons. The sample consisted of naive CD4+ T cells sorted from blood. These receptors all stem from a man aged 25 to 45 in good health. The CDR3 runs from the conserved cysteine through the conserved F or W. A D gene is named only where the DNA matches it firmly. A row's size may be missing; if present it is once, few, many or a size class.

d_call: .
j_call: TRBJ2-7
clone_size: .
v_call: TRBV15
cdr3_nt: TGTGCCACCAGCAGTTTTAGCGGTTACGAGCAGTACTTC
cdr3_aa: CATSSFSGYEQYF

d_call: TRBD2
j_call: TRBJ2-4
clone_size: .
v_call: TRBV5-1
cdr3_nt: TGCGCCAGCAGCTTGGGACTAGCGGGAGGCGAAAACATTCAGTACTTC
cdr3_aa: CASSLGLAGGENIQYF

d_call: TRBD2
j_call: TRBJ2-7
clone_size: .
v_call: TRBV28
cdr3_nt: TGTGCCAGCAGTGGGGGGGACCACGAGCAGTACTTC
cdr3_aa: CASSGGDHEQYF

d_call: .
j_call: TRBJ2-1
clone_size: .
v_call: TRBV5-1
cdr3_nt: TGCGCCAGCAGGCAAACAGGCAATGAGCAGTTCTTC
cdr3_aa: CASRQTGNEQFF

d_call: TRBD1
j_call: TRBJ2-7
clone_size: .
v_call: TRBV6-5
cdr3_nt: TGTGCCAGCAGCCGGACAGGGACCTACGAGCAGTACTTC
cdr3_aa: CASSRTGTYEQYF

d_call: TRBD1
j_call: TRBJ2-1
clone_size: .
v_call: TRBV28
cdr3_nt: TGTGCCAGCAGTCGGGACAGGGGGCGTCATGAGCAGTTCTTC
cdr3_aa: CASSRDRGRHEQFF

d_call: TRBD2
j_call: TRBJ2-3
clone_size: once
v_call: TRBV5-1
cdr3_nt: TGCGCCAGCAGCATAGCGGGGGTCACAGATACGCAGTATTTT
cdr3_aa: CASSIAGVTDTQYF

d_call: TRBD2
j_call: TRBJ2-1
clone_size: .
v_call: TRBV9
cdr3_nt: TGTGCCAGCAGCTCCGGGACTAGCGGGAGGGCCGGGTACAATGAGCAGTTCTTC
cdr3_aa: CASSSGTSGRAGYNEQFF

d_call: .
j_call: TRBJ2-1
clone_size: .
v_call: TRBV28
cdr3_nt: TGTGCCAGCAGTCATAGCACCGGCTCCTACAATGAGCAGTTCTTC
cdr3_aa: CASSHSTGSYNEQFF

d_call: TRBD2
j_call: TRBJ2-7
clone_size: .
v_call: TRBV11-2
cdr3_nt: TGTGCCAGCAGCTTAGCCGGGACTAGCGGGAGGGATGAGCAGTACTTC
cdr3_aa: CASSLAGTSGRDEQYF

d_call: .
j_call: TRBJ2-1
clone_size: .
v_call: TRBV18
cdr3_nt: TGTGCCAGCTCACCCGGATTTGGATACAATGAGCAGTTCTTC
cdr3_aa: CASSPGFGYNEQFF

d_call: .
j_call: TRBJ1-1
clone_size: .
v_call: TRBV6-4
cdr3_nt: TGTGCCAGCAGTGCTCAGGGAGCGGTTACTGAAGCTTTCTTT
cdr3_aa: CASSAQGAVTEAFF

d_call: TRBD1
j_call: TRBJ1-5
clone_size: .
v_call: TRBV13
cdr3_nt: TGTGCCAGCAGCTTGGACAGGCTCGGGCCCCAGCATTTT
cdr3_aa: CASSLDRLGPQHF

d_call: .
j_call: TRBJ1-2
clone_size: .
v_call: TRBV30
cdr3_nt: TGTGCCTGGAGTGATGGACAGAACTATGGCTACACCTTC
cdr3_aa: CAWSDGQNYGYTF

d_call: TRBD1
j_call: TRBJ2-1
clone_size: .
v_call: TRBV29-1
cdr3_nt: TGCAGCGCCGGGACAGACTACAATGAGCAGTTCTTC
cdr3_aa: CSAGTDYNEQFF

d_call: .
j_call: TRBJ2-3
clone_size: .
v_call: TRBV6-1
cdr3_nt: TGTGCCAGCAGTGATGGGCCCGCAGATACGCAGTATTTT
cdr3_aa: CASSDGPADTQYF

d_call: .
j_call: TRBJ2-5
clone_size: .
v_call: TRBV18
cdr3_nt: TGTGCCAGCTCACAACAAGGACCCTCGGAGACCCAGTACTTC
cdr3_aa: CASSQQGPSETQYF

d_call: .
j_call: TRBJ2-1
clone_size: .
v_call: TRBV18
cdr3_nt: TGTGCCAGCTCACCGCCCCAGAGCTCCTACAATGAGCAGTTCTTC
cdr3_aa: CASSPPQSSYNEQFF

d_call: TRBD1
j_call: TRBJ1-2
clone_size: .
v_call: TRBV28
cdr3_nt: TGTGCCAGCAGCCCTACCAGGGACAGGGCTCGCTATGGCTACACCTTC
cdr3_aa: CASSPTRDRARYGYTF

d_call: .
j_call: TRBJ2-1
clone_size: .
v_call: TRBV7-6
cdr3_nt: TGTGCCAGCAGCACCACAGGGGGGGGCTATTACAATGAGCAGTTCTTC
cdr3_aa: CASSTTGGGYYNEQFF

d_call: .
j_call: TRBJ2-5
clone_size: .
v_call: TRBV15
cdr3_nt: TGTGCCACCAGCAGAGCCCACGCGGGGCTGGGGGAGACCCAGTACTTC
cdr3_aa: CATSRAHAGLGETQYF

d_call: .
j_call: TRBJ1-1
clone_size: .
v_call: TRBV6-6
cdr3_nt: TGTGCCAGCAGTCGCCCGGGGGGCGGGAACACTGAAGCTTTCTTT
cdr3_aa: CASSRPGGGNTEAFF

d_call: .
j_call: TRBJ1-1
clone_size: .
v_call: TRBV18
cdr3_nt: TGTGCCAGCTCCGGACAGCCGAACACTGAAGCTTTCTTT
cdr3_aa: CASSGQPNTEAFF

d_call: .
j_call: TRBJ2-1
clone_size: .
v_call: TRBV7-9
cdr3_nt: TGTGCCAGCAGCCGAGCTCGGACAACCGATTACAATGAGCAGTTCTTC
cdr3_aa: CASSRARTTDYNEQFF

d_call: .
j_call: TRBJ2-5
clone_size: .
v_call: TRBV10-2
cdr3_nt: TGCGCCAGCGGGGAGGCAGAGACCCAGTACTTC
cdr3_aa: CASGEAETQYF

d_call: TRBD1
j_call: TRBJ1-1
clone_size: .
v_call: TRBV7-2
cdr3_nt: TGTGCCAGCAGCTTCGGCAACCGGACAGGCAGGACTGAAGCTTTCTTT
cdr3_aa: CASSFGNRTGRTEAFF

d_call: .
j_call: TRBJ1-1
clone_size: .
v_call: TRBV25-1
cdr3_nt: TGTGCCAGCAGTGAATTCGGCAGGGGCCCCTGGGGCACTGAAGCTTTCTTT
cdr3_aa: CASSEFGRGPWGTEAFF

d_call: .
j_call: TRBJ2-3
clone_size: .
v_call: TRBV5-4
cdr3_nt: TGTGCCAGCAGCTCGGACCTCGAGAGGGAGATGGATACGCAGTATTTT
cdr3_aa: CASSSDLEREMDTQYF

d_call: .
j_call: TRBJ2-7
clone_size: .
v_call: TRBV9
cdr3_nt: TGTGCCAGCAGCGTAGTAACAGCTGGGTTCAACGAGCAGTACTTC
cdr3_aa: CASSVVTAGFNEQYF

d_call: TRBD1
j_call: TRBJ2-7
clone_size: .
v_call: TRBV19
cdr3_nt: TGTGCCAGTAGTATGACTCGGGACAGGCGGTACGAGCAGTACTTC
cdr3_aa: CASSMTRDRRYEQYF

d_call: .
j_call: TRBJ1-2
clone_size: .
v_call: TRBV27
cdr3_nt: TGTGCCAGCAGTTTAAGGTTAAGGGCAATAGAACCCAACGATAACTATGGCTACACCTTC
cdr3_aa: CASSLRLRAIEPNDNYGYTF

d_call: .
j_call: TRBJ1-2
clone_size: .
v_call: TRBV4-3
cdr3_nt: TGCGCCAGCAGCCAAGGGAGGGGTAGGGCTGGCTACACCTTC
cdr3_aa: CASSQGRGRAGYTF

d_call: TRBD2
j_call: TRBJ2-4
clone_size: .
v_call: TRBV4-1
cdr3_nt: TGCGCCAGCAGCCTCCTGGGGGGGAAGCGGGCGCAAAACATTCAGTACTTC
cdr3_aa: CASSLLGGKRAQNIQYF

d_call: TRBD2
j_call: TRBJ2-2
clone_size: .
v_call: TRBV4-2
cdr3_nt: TGTGCCAGCAGCTTAGGACTAGTCCCTGGGGAGCTGTTTTTT
cdr3_aa: CASSLGLVPGELFF

d_call: TRBD2
j_call: TRBJ2-1
clone_size: .
v_call: TRBV27
cdr3_nt: TGTGCCAGCAGATTAGCGGGAGGATCCTACAATGAGCAGTTCTTC
cdr3_aa: CASRLAGGSYNEQFF

d_call: .
j_call: TRBJ2-7
clone_size: .
v_call: TRBV5-6
cdr3_nt: TGTGCCAGCAGCTCGACGGGACGGTCCTACGAGCAGTACTTC
cdr3_aa: CASSSTGRSYEQYF

d_call: TRBD2
j_call: TRBJ2-3
clone_size: .
v_call: TRBV29-1
cdr3_nt: TGCAGCGACCTACTAGCGGGGATGGGCGCAGATACGCAGTATTTT
cdr3_aa: CSDLLAGMGADTQYF

d_call: TRBD2
j_call: TRBJ2-1
clone_size: .
v_call: TRBV6-5
cdr3_nt: TGTGCCAGCAGTCATCTAGCGGGAGGGCCTAGTGAGCAGTTCTTC
cdr3_aa: CASSHLAGGPSEQFF

d_call: .
j_call: TRBJ1-5
clone_size: .
v_call: TRBV7-2
cdr3_nt: TGTGCCAGCAGCTTAGTACTGCGGCCTTACAATCAGCCCCAGCATTTT
cdr3_aa: CASSLVLRPYNQPQHF

d_call: .
j_call: TRBJ2-1
clone_size: .
v_call: TRBV28
cdr3_nt: TGTGCCAGCAGTTTATTCCGGGGTGTTGAGCAGTTCTTC
cdr3_aa: CASSLFRGVEQFF

d_call: .
j_call: TRBJ2-5
clone_size: .
v_call: TRBV6-5
cdr3_nt: TGTGCCAGCAGCATGAACACCGTCAAGGGGGGGACCCAGTACTTC
cdr3_aa: CASSMNTVKGGTQYF

d_call: TRBD2
j_call: TRBJ2-1
clone_size: .
v_call: TRBV14
cdr3_nt: TGTGCCAGCAGCCCGACTAGCGGGAGGCCCCTGGGCAATGAGCAGTTCTTC
cdr3_aa: CASSPTSGRPLGNEQFF

d_call: .
j_call: TRBJ1-3
clone_size: .
v_call: TRBV2
cdr3_nt: TGTGCCAGCAGCTTTTTTCAGGGATCCGGAAACACCATATATTTT
cdr3_aa: CASSFFQGSGNTIYF

d_call: .
j_call: TRBJ1-2
clone_size: .
v_call: TRBV11-2
cdr3_nt: TGTGCCAGCAGCTTAGTATCCTATGGCTACACCTTC
cdr3_aa: CASSLVSYGYTF

d_call: TRBD1
j_call: TRBJ2-7
clone_size: .
v_call: TRBV7-6
cdr3_nt: TGTGCCAGCAGTTCGGGACAGGGGGCCGAGCAGTACTTC
cdr3_aa: CASSSGQGAEQYF

d_call: TRBD2
j_call: TRBJ2-2
clone_size: once
v_call: TRBV7-9
cdr3_nt: TGTGCCAGCAGCTACTTTAGCGGGACCTACACCGGGGAGCTGTTTTTT
cdr3_aa: CASSYFSGTYTGELFF

d_call: TRBD2
j_call: TRBJ2-7
clone_size: .
v_call: TRBV6-5
cdr3_nt: TGTGCCAGCAGTTACTCGCGGGAGGGACGTCTCGAGCAGTACTTC
cdr3_aa: CASSYSREGRLEQYF

d_call: .
j_call: TRBJ2-1
clone_size: .
v_call: TRBV11-2
cdr3_nt: TGTGCCAGCAGTCCACAGCTCAGCTCCTACAATGAGCAGTTCTTC
cdr3_aa: CASSPQLSSYNEQFF

d_call: .
j_call: TRBJ2-3
clone_size: once
v_call: TRBV7-2
cdr3_nt: TGTGCCAGCAGCTTATCATCCGGTAAAGCCAAGCAGTATTTT
cdr3_aa: CASSLSSGKAKQYF

d_call: .
j_call: TRBJ2-5
clone_size: .
v_call: TRBV18
cdr3_nt: TGTGCCAGCTCACTTACTGGGACGGAGACCCAGTACTTC
cdr3_aa: CASSLTGTETQYF

d_call: TRBD1
j_call: TRBJ2-7
clone_size: .
v_call: TRBV11-2
cdr3_nt: TGTGCCAGCAGCTTAGTACCCGGGACAGGGCCCTACGAGCAGTACTTC
cdr3_aa: CASSLVPGTGPYEQYF

d_call: .
j_call: TRBJ1-2
clone_size: .
v_call: TRBV18
cdr3_nt: TGTGCCAGCTCACCCGGAGGTTTCGACTATGGCTACACCTTC
cdr3_aa: CASSPGGFDYGYTF

d_call: TRBD2
j_call: TRBJ2-2
clone_size: .
v_call: TRBV10-1
cdr3_nt: TGCGCCAGCAGTGCACTAGCGGGAGGCACCGGGGAGCTGTTTTTT
cdr3_aa: CASSALAGGTGELFF

d_call: TRBD2
j_call: TRBJ2-3
clone_size: .
v_call: TRBV5-1
cdr3_nt: TGCGCCAGCAGCGGGGGACTAGCGGGAGCTGATACGCAGTATTTT
cdr3_aa: CASSGGLAGADTQYF

d_call: TRBD1
j_call: TRBJ1-1
clone_size: .
v_call: TRBV18
cdr3_nt: TGTGCCAGCTCACAATACCAGGGGGACCCCCTGAACACTGAAGCTTTCTTT
cdr3_aa: CASSQYQGDPLNTEAFF

d_call: .
j_call: TRBJ2-2
clone_size: .
v_call: TRBV18
cdr3_nt: TGTGCCAGCTCGCCGACCTCGAGCGCGCGCACCGGGGAGCTGTTTTTT
cdr3_aa: CASSPTSSARTGELFF

d_call: TRBD2
j_call: TRBJ2-7
clone_size: .
v_call: TRBV7-7
cdr3_nt: TGTGCCAGCAGCCGTAGCGGGCCGTCCTACGAGCAGTACTTC
cdr3_aa: CASSRSGPSYEQYF